Presented here are 30 T cell receptor beta chains from one specimen sequenced in a study of regulatory T cells in long-lasting Graves disease (dated by TCRdb to the early 2020s). The protocol used for the library was multiplex PCR. Data came from an Illumina HiSeq 4000. TCR beta libraries were built with iRepertoire HTBI primers and Arm-PCR amplification of CDR3 regions. TCRdb took the public reads, trimmed them with fastp at Q25, ran MiXCR for clone calling and kept in-frame beta chains. One record per CDR3 amino acid sequence lists the most common genes and DNA. Recorded for this sample are 350,000 to 450,000 distinct CDR3 sequences; 20% to 25% of them occurred a single time. The ten largest clones take up about 20% of the sample. The sample's time point, from its label and the paper: persistent/refractory GD, antithyroid drugs over 5 years with positive TRAb. For both TCR sequencing and RNA sequencing, RNA was extracted from PBMCs using TRIzol.

The sample was peripheral blood mononuclear cells (PBMCs), taken when the disease was refractory, from a patient treated with antithyroid drugs. The origin of the receptors is a female donor with Graves disease.

This sequence joins TRBV6-2 or TRBV6-3 and TRBJ1-1; D call uncertain. V dropped 2 bases and J dropped 3 bases, with 16 bases sitting between them. CDR3 length equals 16 residues. Germline V gene sequence: CDR1 MNHEY, CDR2 SVGEGT. The CDR3 DNA sequence: TGTGCCAGCAGTTACACCCTACCGGGAAGGGACACTGAAGCTTTCTTT. Its translation is CASSYTLPGRDTEAFF.

The gene calls are TRBV12-3 or TRBV12-4 and TRBJ2-6; 7 nucleotides line up with TRBD2. The CDR3 covers 15 residues. J gave up 4 bases and V 6 bases, and 6 bases lay outside the gene matches. CDR3 in amino acids: CASSWGGPGANVLTF. In DNA, the CDR3 is TGTGCCAGCAGCTGGGGGGGTCCCGGGGCCAACGTCCTGACTTTC.

This clonotype showed up many times. The genes are TRBV2 and TRBJ2-5; 7 bases agree with TRBD1. The J segment lost 3 bases and the V segment lost 6 bases, leaving 7 bases of the junction unmatched. Germline V gene sequence: CDR1 SNHLY, CDR2 FYNNEI. The CDR3 has 14 amino acids. Here the CDR3 reads CASSADRAKETQYF. The CDR3 coding sequence is TGTGCCAGCAGCGCCGACAGGGCTAAAGAGACCCAGTACTTC.

This clonotype appeared many times. V and J are TRBV27 and TRBJ2-5; TRBD2 matches 7 bases. The ends lost 2 bases at V and 5 bases at J; junction bases unmatched: 8. Germline CDR1 is MNHEY and CDR2 is SMNVEV (reference sequence). This CDR3 is 15 amino acids long. The CDR3 reads CASSLNTGGWETQYF. DNA for the CDR3: TGTGCCAGCAGTTTAAACACGGGAGGATGGGAGACCCAGTACTTC.

This clonotype was detected a few times. The chain employs TRBV19 and TRBJ2-6; D possibly corresponds to TRBD1 (6 bases). The CDR3 spans 19 residues. Germline CDR1 is LNHDA and CDR2 is SQIVND (reference sequence). V was pared by 5 bases and J by 0 bases, with 20 bases between. The CDR3 DNA follows: TGTGCCAGTAGTTCCCAGACAGGCCCCGGGCCCTCTGGGGCCAACGTCCTGACTTTC. Amino acids: CASSSQTGPGPSGANVLTF.

CDR3 bases: TGTGCCAGCAGTTACTCTGCTGGAAAGCAAGCTTTCTTT. Its protein is CASSYSAGKQAFF. This chain uses TRBV6-5 with TRBJ1-1; the D is unclear. The CDR3 has 13 amino acids. The V gene's germline CDR1 is MNHEY and CDR2 SVGAGI. V gave up 0 bases and J gave up 9 bases, with 11 bases separating them.

This clonotype was counted only a few times. This rearrangement joins TRBV10-3 to TRBJ1-2; no reliable D call. Germline assignment: CDR1 ENHRY and CDR2 SYGVKD. The CDR3 runs 14 residues. V lost 0 bases to trimming and J lost 2 bases, with 7 bases between them. The DNA for the CDR3 is TGTGCCATCAGTGAGTCCTACGGAAACTATGGCTACACCTTC. This gives the protein CAISESYGNYGYTF.

This chain connects TRBV18 to TRBJ1-1; possible D gene TRBD1, 6 bases. In germline, CDR1 is KGHSH, CDR2 LQKENI. The CDR3 is 15 amino acids. Trimming pared 1 base from V and 2 bases from J, leaving 11 bases between. The CDR3 region has the DNA TGTGCCAGCTCACCACGGGCAGGGGACAACACTGAAGCTTTCTTT. Residues: CASSPRAGDNTEAFF. Together with reference TRBV18 and TRBJ1-1, the CDR3 gives the full variable domain: NAGVMQNPRHLVRRRGQEARLRCSPMKGHSHVYWYRQLPEEGLKFMVYLQKENIIDESGMPKERFSAEFPKEGPSILRIQQVVRGDSAAYFCASSPRAGDNTEAFFGQGTRLTVV.

This clonotype was counted ten times or more. The chain joins TRBV29-1 to TRBJ2-7, with TRBD2 matching 11 bases. There are 15 residues in the CDR3. Germline V CDR1 and CDR2: SQVTM, ANQGSEA. With 5 bases clipped from V and 0 bases from J, the junction kept 6 bases outside the gene matches. CDR3 nucleotides: TGCAGCGTTTGCCCTAGCGGGAGGAGCTCCTACGAGCAGTACTTC. It is translated as CSVCPSGRSSYEQYF.

This clonotype was observed at least ten times. This sequence joins TRBV11-2 and TRBJ2-2; tentative D call: TRBD1 (6 bases). Germline CDR1 and CDR2: SGHAT and FQNNGV. Deletions cut 5 bases from V and 6 bases from J, with 19 bases between. The CDR3 has 16 residues. The CDR3 loop is CASSLGLTGAPGELFF. The CDR3 coding sequence is TGTGCCAGCAGCCTGGGGCTGACAGGAGCCCCCGGGGAGCTGTTTTTT. Full variable domain (missing parts from reference TRBV11-2 and TRBJ2-2): EAGVAQSPRYKIIEKRQSVAFWCNPISGHATLYWYQQILGQGPKLLIQFQNNGVVDDSQLPKDRFSAERLKGVDSTLKIQPAKLEDSAVYLCASSLGLTGAPGELFFGEGSRLTVL.

This clonotype appeared many times. V and J are TRBV5-1 and TRBJ1-1; D call uncertain. CDR1 is SGHRS, CDR2 YFSETQ, per germline. V was cut by 4 bases and J by 3 bases, with 10 bases left in between. The CDR3 totals 13 residues. The DNA for the CDR3 is TGCGCCAGCAGCCCAATGAGGGACACTGAAGCTTTCTTT. Protein: CASSPMRDTEAFF.

This clonotype was detected ten times or more. The chain links TRBV28 to TRBJ1-1; D is unclear. The V gene lost 2 bases and the J gene lost 0 bases, with 7 bases spanning the gap. The CDR3 is made up of 14 amino acids. CDR1 is MDHEN and CDR2 is SYDVKM in the germline V gene. This chain's CDR3 is CASSLNGVNTEAFF. The CDR3 nucleotides read TGTGCCAGCAGTTTAAATGGGGTGAACACTGAAGCTTTCTTT.

The CDR3 here is CSAERTSGRRGTGELFF. CDR3 in DNA: TGCAGTGCAGAAAGGACTAGCGGGAGGCGTGGCACCGGGGAGCTGTTTTTT. The gene calls are TRBV20-1 and TRBJ2-2; 14 bases fit TRBD2. The CDR3 is 17 residues long. V was pared by 6 bases and J by 4 bases, with 10 bases of the junction left unmatched. CDR1 and CDR2 (germline): DFQATT, SNEGSKA (reference sequence).

This sequence joins TRBV12-3 or TRBV12-4 and TRBJ2-6, with a possible D match to TRBD2 (6 bases). The germline V and J ends were trimmed by 6 bases and 0 bases, with 6 bases remaining between them. The CDR3 contains 14 residues. This chain's CDR3 is CASRTSSGANVLTF. The CDR3 nucleotides read TGTGCCAGCAGGACTAGCTCTGGGGCCAACGTCCTGACTTTC.

The sample holds many counts of this clonotype. The gene calls are TRBV27 and TRBJ2-7; 9 bases agree with TRBD1. J gave up 5 bases and V 4 bases, and 6 bases lay outside the gene matches. This CDR3 spans 14 amino acids. CDR1 is MNHEY and CDR2 is SMNVEV in the germline V gene (reference sequence). CDR3: CASSSGQGPNEQYF. The CDR3 DNA is TGTGCCAGCAGTTCGGGACAGGGTCCTAACGAGCAGTACTTC.

This clonotype was recorded many times. V gene TRBV20-1 combines with J gene TRBJ2-5; possibly TRBD2 for D (5 bases). The CDR3 is 14 residues long. V lost 0 bases and J lost 3, with 11 bases in between. Germline-derived CDR1 and CDR2 are DFQATT and SNEGSKA (reference sequence). CDR3 amino acids: CSARDLSEEETQYF. DNA for the CDR3: TGCAGTGCTAGAGATCTTTCGGAGGAAGAGACCCAGTACTTC.

This clonotype was observed a handful of times. This may be a read error: a much more frequent sequence differs by one nucleotide. The V and J genes are TRBV7-2 and TRBJ2-5, with TRBD1 as a possible D gene (6 bases). Germline V gene lookup returns CDR1 SGHTA and CDR2 FQGNSA. The germline V and J ends were trimmed by 5 bases and 0 bases, with 7 bases remaining between them. The CDR3 covers 13 residues. The CDR3 loop is CASSRDNQETQYF. Here the CDR3 DNA reads TGTGCCAGCAGCCGGGACAACCAAGAGACCCAGTACTTC.

This clonotype was detected many times. The V gene is TRBV28, the J gene TRBJ2-1; tentatively, D is TRBD2 (5 bases). The CDR3 contains 14 residues. V lost 3 bases to trimming and J lost 3 bases, with 9 bases between them. Germline V gene sequence: CDR1 MDHEN, CDR2 SYDVKM. The CDR3 DNA sequence: TGTGCCAGCAGTTTGAACCGGGGCTACAATGAGCAGTTCTTC. This codes for CASSLNRGYNEQFF.

The chain joins TRBV4-3 to TRBJ1-2; D remains ambiguous. From germline, CDR1 is LGHNA and CDR2 YSLEER. V lost 1 base, J lost 2 bases, and 11 bases lay in between. This CDR3 has 15 residues. The CDR3 spells CASSQARGLNYGYTF. The DNA for the CDR3 is TGCGCCAGCAGCCAAGCGAGAGGGTTGAACTATGGCTACACCTTC.

This sequence joins TRBV19 and TRBJ1-1; TRBD1 might be the D (6 bases). Trimming pared 2 bases from V and 6 bases from J, leaving 13 bases between. This CDR3 has 14 amino acids. Germline lookup yields CDR1 LNHDA and CDR2 SQIVND (reference sequence). The CDR3, as DNA: TGTGCCAGTAGTATAAACGGGGGGCTGGCTGAAGCTTTCTTT. It specifies CASSINGGLAEAFF.

The chain links TRBV6-5 to TRBJ2-2; D perhaps matches TRBD2 (5 bases). The V end lost 1 base, the J end lost 4 bases, and 10 bases lay between the germline ends. Germline CDR1 is MNHEY and CDR2 is SVGAGI. The CDR3 sequence is 15 residues long. In nucleotides, the CDR3 is TGTGCCAGCAGTTACTGGGCAGGAGGCACCGGGGAGCTGTTTTTT. Amino acid sequence: CASSYWAGGTGELFF.

This clonotype was seen ten or more times. The rearrangement links TRBV3-1 to TRBJ1-4; D call uncertain. Trimming took off 1 base at V and 7 bases at J, with 7 bases between the two ends. The CDR3 is made up of 13 amino acids. CDR1 and CDR2 (germline): LGHDT, YNNKEL (reference sequence). The CDR3 is CASSQGAIEKLFF. The CDR3 nucleotides are TGTGCCAGCAGCCAAGGAGCGATTGAAAAACTGTTTTTT.

The chain combines TRBV28 with TRBJ1-5; no reliable D call. Per the germline V gene, CDR1 is MDHEN and CDR2 is SYDVKM. The V end was cut by 5 bases, the J end by 0 bases, with 8 bases between. The CDR3 is made up of 14 amino acids. The chain's CDR3 is CASSRPTSNQPQHF. DNA of the CDR3: TGTGCCAGCAGTCGACCGACTAGCAATCAGCCCCAGCATTTT.

This clonotype was seen at least ten times. The CDR3 region is CASSPRPIYEQYF. DNA for the CDR3: TGTGCCAGCAGTCCCAGACCAATCTACGAGCAGTACTTC. The rearrangement links TRBV11-2 to TRBJ2-7, with D unresolved. Germline V CDR1 and CDR2: SGHAT, FQNNGV. The ends were cut back, 6 bases at V and 3 bases at J, with 12 bases in the middle. The CDR3 consists of 13 residues.

The chain uses TRBV11-2 and TRBJ2-2, with a possible D match to TRBD1 (6 bases). Per the germline V gene, CDR1 is SGHAT and CDR2 is FQNNGV. V lost 7 bases and J lost 4, with 13 bases in between. CDR3 size: 14 residues. CDR3 in amino acids: CASTLRDTTGELFF. The CDR3 DNA reads as TGTGCCAGCACCCTCCGGGACACCACCGGGGAGCTGTTTTTT.

The chain employs TRBV30 and TRBJ1-1; 8 bases align to TRBD1. This CDR3 is built from 15 residues. Germline loops: CDR1 GTSNPN, CDR2 SVGIG (reference sequence). The ends lost 0 bases at V and 4 bases at J; junction bases unmatched: 7. The CDR3 is CAWSVHRGYGTEAFF. The CDR3 nucleotides are TGTGCCTGGAGTGTACACAGGGGGTATGGCACTGAAGCTTTCTTT.

This clonotype was recorded at least ten times. The CDR3 region has the DNA TGTGCCAGCAGCTTAGCGCAAGGTGGGGGGCGCTACGAGCAGTACTTC. Protein sequence: CASSLAQGGGRYEQYF. V and J are TRBV7-2 and TRBJ2-7; D might be TRBD1 or TRBD2, each matching 6 bases. CDR1 and CDR2 from the germline V gene are SGHTA and FQGNSA. The V and J ends lost 0 bases and 3 bases respectively, with 15 bases between them. The CDR3 is 16 residues long.

This clonotype was detected ten times or more. This rearrangement joins TRBV28 to TRBJ2-5; D possibly uses TRBD1 or TRBD2 (5 bases each). The CDR3 covers 14 residues. Per the germline V gene, CDR1 is MDHEN and CDR2 is SYDVKM. The V end lost 6 bases, the J end lost 5 bases, and 16 bases lay between the germline ends. The CDR3 sequence is CASRKDGTGETQYF. For the CDR3, the DNA is TGTGCCAGCAGGAAGGACGGGACGGGGGAGACCCAGTACTTC.

The CDR3 protein is CASRVAGALRAEAFF. CDR3 coding DNA: TGTGCCAGTAGAGTAGCAGGGGCTTTACGCGCTGAAGCTTTCTTT. The chain has TRBV19 and TRBJ1-1; D perhaps matches TRBD1 (6 bases). Trimming took 6 bases from V and 6 from J, leaving 20 bases between them. There are 15 residues in the CDR3. Germline CDR1 is LNHDA and CDR2 is SQIVND (reference sequence).

V usage is TRBV28 and J usage is TRBJ1-1, with unresolved D. Germline V lookup: CDR1 MDHEN, CDR2 SYDVKM. The ends were cut back, 3 bases at V and 4 bases at J, with 6 bases in the middle. The CDR3 spans 12 residues. The CDR3 nucleotides read TGTGCCAGCAGTTTGGCAGCCACTGAAGCTTTCTTT. It translates to CASSLAATEAFF.